Shown below are 26 T cell receptor beta chains from a single sample sequenced in a study of cytotoxic CD8 clonotypes in ibrutinib-treated CLL. Sequenced by immunoSEQ multiplex PCR; TCRdb stores in-frame clones only, minus some. There are 42,000 or so clones in the sample; 68% occur only once, and under 8% lies in the top ten. The specimen was PBMCs, collected at disease progression, from a patient treated with ibrutinib. Receptors originate from a human donor with chronic lymphocytic leukemia.

There are a few counts of this clone. J is TRBJ1-2 and V is TRBV15; TRBD1 is a possible D gene (6 bases). CDR3 length: 14 residues. Trimming pared 7 bases from V and 8 bases from J, leaving 20 bases between. Germline CDR1 LNHNV, CDR2 YYDKDF (reference sequence). The CDR3 protein is CATTTGQIIGGYTF. The CDR3 nucleotides are TGTGCCACCACAACCGGACAGATTATAGGAGGCTACACCTTC.

In its sample, this clone was seen a few times. CDR3 amino acids: CASSLLTGYSYEQYF. CDR3 nucleotide sequence: TGTGCCAGCAGCTTATTAACAGGGTACTCCTACGAGCAGTACTTC. The chain joins TRBV13 to TRBJ2-7; D is possibly TRBD1 (6 bases). CDR1 PRHDT and CDR2 FYEKMQ come from the germline V gene (reference sequence). V was shortened by 2 bases and J by 0 bases, with 11 bases between the two germline ends. CDR3 length: 15 residues.

V usage is TRBV11-2 and J usage is TRBJ1-3; TRBD1 might be the D (6 bases). Trimming removed 2 bases from V and 3 bases from J, with 17 bases in between. This CDR3 spans 17 amino acids. The V gene's germline CDR1 is SGHAT and CDR2 FQNNGV. The CDR3 DNA reads TGTGCCAGCAGCTTAAATATGGGGGCATCTAGTGGAAACACCATATATTTT. Translating gives CASSLNMGASSGNTIYF.

This clone was seen at least ten times. The chain combines TRBV30 with TRBJ2-7; unclear D gene. Deletions cut 5 bases from V and 0 bases from J, with 5 bases between. Looked up from germline, CDR1 is GTSNPN and CDR2 is SVGIG (reference sequence). This CDR3 is 11 amino acids long. The CDR3 spells CAWQVSYEQYF. Here the CDR3 DNA reads TGTGCCTGGCAGGTCTCCTACGAGCAGTACTTC.

The chain has TRBV30 and TRBJ2-7; D not resolved. Germline V gives CDR1 GTSNPN, CDR2 SVGIG (reference sequence). CDR3 length equals 11 residues. The V end was cut by 1 base, the J end by 3 bases, with 4 bases between. The chain's CDR3 is CAWSGGYEQYF. CDR3 nucleotide sequence: TGTGCCTGGAGTGGAGGCTACGAGCAGTACTTC. The complete variable domain, with remaining parts taken from reference TRBV30 and TRBJ2-7, reads SQTIHQWPATLVQPVGSPLSLECTVEGTSNPNLYWYRQAAGRGLQLLFYSVGIGQISSEVPQNLSASRPQDRQFILSSKKLLLSDSGFYLCAWSGGYEQYFGPGTRLTVT.

This chain connects TRBV19 to TRBJ1-1; 9 positions match TRBD1. CDR3 length: 16 residues. CDR1 and CDR2 (germline): LNHDA, SQIVND (reference sequence). V lost 3 bases, J lost 4 bases, and 9 bases stayed unmatched. The CDR3 nucleotides read TGTGCCAGTAGTATCGGGACAGGGACAGCGGTCACTGAAGCTTTCTTT. This gives the protein CASSIGTGTAVTEAFF.

The chain recombines TRBV6-5 with TRBJ2-3; TRBD2 might be the D (5 bases). CDR1 and CDR2 from the germline V gene are MNHEY and SVGAGI. Trimming shortened V by 4 bases and J by 0 bases, and 14 bases separated the two germline ends. CDR3 length: 16 residues. The CDR3 DNA follows: TGTGCCAGCAGTTTACGCGGGTTCCGGAGCACAGATACGCAGTATTTT. Encoded protein: CASSLRGFRSTDTQYF.

The rearrangement uses TRBV5-1 and TRBJ2-2; D is perhaps TRBD1 (6 bases). This CDR3 region has 16 residues. Germline assignment: CDR1 SGHRS and CDR2 YFSETQ. The V and J ends lost 0 bases and 0 bases respectively, with 9 bases between them. This chain's CDR3 is CASSLGTAANTGELFF. The CDR3 region has the DNA TGCGCCAGCAGCTTGGGGACAGCCGCGAACACCGGGGAGCTGTTTTTT.

The J gene is TRBJ2-1, the V gene TRBV4-3; TRBD2 agrees at 10 bases. V lost 0 bases, J lost 3 bases, and 2 bases stayed unmatched. From germline, CDR1 is LGHNA and CDR2 YSLEER. There are 16 residues in the CDR3. The CDR3 region has the DNA TGCGCCAGCAGCCAAGAGAGACTAGCGGGCTACAATGAGCAGTTCTTC. As protein: CASSQERLAGYNEQFF.

The CDR3 loop reads CASSLVGRDTGELFF. Here the CDR3 DNA reads TGTGCCAGCAGCTTAGTCGGGAGAGACACCGGGGAGCTGTTTTTT. V gene TRBV7-8 combines with J gene TRBJ2-2; perhaps TRBD2 as D (6 bases). CDR1 SGHVS and CDR2 FQNEAQ come from the germline V gene. This CDR3 comprises 15 residues. Trimming removed 1 base from V and 3 bases from J, with 9 bases in between.

The CDR3 spells CASSFQGAGNSPLHF. The CDR3 coding sequence is TGTGCCAGCAGCTTCCAGGGGGCAGGTAATTCACCCCTCCACTTT. The gene calls are TRBV14 and TRBJ1-6; 8 bases agree with TRBD1. The junction had 6 bases not matched to a gene; V was cut back by 5 bases and J by 6 bases. The V gene's germline CDR1 is SGHDN and CDR2 FVKESK. The CDR3 runs to 15 residues.

The chain is built from TRBV10-2 and TRBJ2-5; TRBD1 matches 9 bases. Trimming at V came to 7 bases and at J to 5 bases, leaving 8 bases not matched to a gene. Germline loops: CDR1 WSHSY, CDR2 SAAADI. The CDR3 extends over 14 amino acids. The CDR3 coding sequence is TGCGCCAGCATTCCGGGACAGGGATGGGAGACCCAGTACTTC. Translating gives CASIPGQGWETQYF.

V is TRBV4-1 and J is TRBJ2-2; the D is unclear. Between the trimmed V and J ends, which lost 4 bases and 5 bases, there was a span of 11 bases. This CDR3 region has 14 residues. CDR1 and CDR2 (germline): MGHRA, YSYEKL. The CDR3 bases are TGCGCCAGCAGCCGCTTGACTGGAACCGGGGAGCTGTTTTTT. Protein sequence: CASSRLTGTGELFF.

This chain links TRBV6-5 with TRBJ2-1; 8 bases are a match to TRBD2. Losses at the gene ends were 5 bases for V and 0 bases for J; bases not matched to a gene: 0. Germline loops: CDR1 MNHEY, CDR2 SVGAGI. This CDR3 comprises 14 residues. CDR3 in DNA: TGTGCCAGCAGTAGCGGGAGCTCCTACAATGAGCAGTTCTTC. It yields the protein CASSSGSSYNEQFF.

This rearrangement joins TRBV2 to TRBJ2-1; D possibly corresponds to TRBD1 (5 bases). This CDR3 comprises 13 residues. Germline V lookup: CDR1 SNHLY, CDR2 FYNNEI. V was cut by 11 bases and J by 2 bases, with 13 bases left in between. As DNA, the CDR3 is TGTGCCTTCACAGGTACCACCTACAATGAGCAGTTCTTC. Translating gives CAFTGTTYNEQFF.

As concerns this clone: At one boundary the junction diverges from the germline segment, which might be a read error. V gene TRBV28 combines with J gene TRBJ2-1; the D is unclear. CDR1 MDHEN and CDR2 SYDVKM come from the germline V gene. The CDR3 extends over 12 amino acids. The CDR3 reads CASSLFRVFQIF. In nucleotides, the CDR3 is TGTGCCAGCAGTTTATTTCGCGTCTTCCAGATCTTC.

This rearrangement joins TRBV11-2 to TRBJ2-1; D might be TRBD2 (6 bases). From germline, CDR1 is SGHAT and CDR2 FQNNGV. With 5 bases removed from V and 7 bases from J, the gap between germline ends came to 21 bases. This CDR3 is 16 amino acids long. Here the CDR3 DNA reads TGTGCCAGCAGCGAGGCCCTCCTAGCGATCATTAATGAGCAGTTCTTC. It specifies CASSEALLAIINEQFF.

This clone came up once. The rearrangement links TRBV28 to TRBJ1-4; a weak D match, TRBD1 (5 bases). The V gene lost 2 bases and the J gene lost 3 bases, with 10 bases spanning the gap. This CDR3 contains 15 residues. Germline V gene sequence: CDR1 MDHEN, CDR2 SYDVKM. The CDR3 loop is CASSLDGTPNEKLFF. CDR3 coding DNA: TGTGCCAGCAGTTTAGACGGGACCCCTAATGAAAAACTGTTTTTT.

The rearrangement joins TRBV9 to TRBJ2-1; possible D gene TRBD2, 5 bases. The CDR3 totals 13 residues. The V gene's germline CDR1 is SGDLS and CDR2 YYNGEE. Trimming stripped 2 bases from V and 4 bases from J, with 7 bases between. The CDR3 is CASSVDLYNEQFF. The CDR3 bases are TGTGCCAGCAGCGTGGACTTGTACAATGAGCAGTTCTTC.

This clone has only a few counts. V usage is TRBV2 and J usage is TRBJ1-5; 8 bases match TRBD1. The CDR3 contains 15 residues. Germline V lookup: CDR1 SNHLY, CDR2 FYNNEI. After removal of 5 bases from V and 4 bases from J, the junction contained 7 bases not matched to a gene. The CDR3, as DNA: TGTGCCAGCAGTCCGACGGACAGGGAGAATCAGCCCCAGCATTTT. As protein: CASSPTDRENQPQHF.

The chain joins TRBV14 to TRBJ2-5; tentatively, D is TRBD1 (6 bases). The CDR3 is made up of 12 amino acids. Between the trimmed V and J ends, which lost 6 bases and 9 bases, there was a span of 14 bases. The germline CDR1 and CDR2 sequences are SGHDN and FVKESK. CDR3 sequence reads: CASRATRGSQYF. The CDR3 DNA is TGTGCCAGCAGGGCTACCAGGGGATCCCAGTACTTC.

The chain carries TRBV11-3 and TRBJ2-1; 8 bases are shared with TRBD2. The V gene's germline CDR1 is SGHNT and CDR2 YENEEA. Losses at the gene ends were 1 base for V and 10 bases for J; bases not matched to a gene: 6. CDR3 length: 14 amino acids. CDR3 in amino acids: CASSLAGLGTEQFF. CDR3 DNA sequence: TGTGCCAGCAGCTTAGCGGGACTAGGGACAGAGCAGTTCTTC.

J is TRBJ1-4 and V is TRBV2, with D possibly TRBD1 on 6 matching bases. Germline loops: CDR1 SNHLY, CDR2 FYNNEI. V lost 5 bases to trimming and J lost 5 bases, with 15 bases between them. The CDR3 has 15 amino acids. In DNA, the CDR3 is TGTGCCAGCAGTAAAGGACAGAGAGCCAATGAAAAACTGTTTTTT. As protein: CASSKGQRANEKLFF.

V gene TRBV7-2 combines with J gene TRBJ2-2; 9 positions match TRBD1. The germline V gene encodes CDR1 SGHTA and CDR2 FQGNSA. The CDR3 has 15 residues. The ends lost 4 bases at V and 7 bases at J; junction bases unmatched: 7. CDR3 nucleotides: TGTGCCAGCAGCTCAAGACAGGGGGGGATCGGGGAGCTGTTTTTT. Its protein is CASSSRQGGIGELFF.

The rearrangement links TRBV6-5 to TRBJ1-2, with a possible D match to TRBD1 (6 bases). V was cut by 5 bases and J by 7 bases, with 11 bases left in between. CDR3 size: 12 residues. The germline V gene has CDR1 MNHEY and CDR2 SVGAGI. CDR3 in amino acids: CASSPGATGYTF. The CDR3 DNA sequence: TGTGCCAGCAGTCCAGGGGCCACTGGCTACACCTTC.

The chain recombines TRBV27 with TRBJ2-7; D is perhaps TRBD1 (5 bases). The CDR3 is made up of 15 amino acids. The germline CDR1 and CDR2 sequences are MNHEY and SMNVEV (reference sequence). V lost 2 bases to trimming and J lost 0 bases, with 11 bases between them. The CDR3 DNA sequence: TGTGCCAGCAGTTTAGGTCAGGGCGGCTCCTACGAGCAGTACTTC. Protein sequence: CASSLGQGGSYEQYF.